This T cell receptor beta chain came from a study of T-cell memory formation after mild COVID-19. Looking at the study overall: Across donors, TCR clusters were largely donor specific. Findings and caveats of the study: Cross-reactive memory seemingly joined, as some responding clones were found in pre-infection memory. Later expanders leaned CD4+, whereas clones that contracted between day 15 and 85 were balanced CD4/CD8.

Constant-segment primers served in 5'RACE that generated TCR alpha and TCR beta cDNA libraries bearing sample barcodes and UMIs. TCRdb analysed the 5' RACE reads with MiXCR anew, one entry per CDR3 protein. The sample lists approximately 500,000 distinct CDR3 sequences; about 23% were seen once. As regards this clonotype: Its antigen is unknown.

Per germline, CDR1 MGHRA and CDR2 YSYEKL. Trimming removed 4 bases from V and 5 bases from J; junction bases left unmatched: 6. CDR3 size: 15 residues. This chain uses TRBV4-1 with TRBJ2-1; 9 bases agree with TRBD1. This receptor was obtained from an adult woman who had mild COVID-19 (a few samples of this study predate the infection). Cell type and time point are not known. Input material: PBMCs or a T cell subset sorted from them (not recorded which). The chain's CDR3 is CASSLRTGVDNEQFF. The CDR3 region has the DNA TGCGCCAGCAGCCTCCGGACAGGGGTGGACAATGAGCAGTTCTTC.